These 13 T cell receptor beta chains share one sample of origin, sequenced in a study of OX40 agonist ivuxolimab in advanced cancers. Measured with immunoSEQ multiplex PCR; TCRdb has only the in-frame clones, and not every one. The sample gives approximately 90,000 clones, 91% of which show up once; approximately 8.4% is in the top ten. Sample: CD4+ or CD8+ T cells sorted from blood, taken in a trial of the OX40 agonist ivuxolimab. Receptors were obtained from an adult with an advanced solid tumor such as melanoma, head and neck, liver or kidney cancer.

The rearrangement links TRBV5-4 to TRBJ2-7; D gene uncertain. Trimming pared 4 bases from V and 2 bases from J, leaving 13 bases between. The V gene's germline CDR1 is SGHNT and CDR2 YYREEE (reference sequence). The CDR3 runs to 14 residues. The CDR3 DNA follows: TGTGCCAGCAGCCCTTCCGGCACCGCCTACGAGCAGTACTTC. It encodes CASSPSGTAYEQYF.

The V gene is TRBV6-5, the J gene TRBJ2-7; maybe TRBD1 (6 bases). V lost 2 bases to trimming and J lost 2 bases, with 13 bases between them. This CDR3 is 15 amino acids long. Germline values: CDR1 MNHEY, CDR2 SVGAGI. DNA of the CDR3: TGTGCCAGCAGTTACAGAAGACAGGCACCCTACGAGCAGTACTTC. Its protein is CASSYRRQAPYEQYF.

This clone has a single count. This chain joins TRBV6-4 and TRBJ1-1; D is unresolved. The CDR3 has 14 amino acids. Germline CDR1 MRHNA, CDR2 SNTAGT. Trimming removed 6 bases from V and 0 bases from J, with 11 bases in between. DNA of the CDR3: TGTGCCAGCAGGGTCTGTATCATGAACACTGAAGCTTTCTTT. Translating it yields CASRVCIMNTEAFF.

The chain combines TRBV9 with TRBJ2-3, with TRBD2 identical over 9 bases. The CDR3 has 16 residues. Per the germline V gene, CDR1 is SGDLS and CDR2 is YYNGEE. The trim removed 1 base at V and 2 bases at J, leaving 5 bases unmatched. The CDR3 reads CASSVRGLANTDTQYF. The CDR3 DNA follows: TGTGCCAGCAGCGTAAGGGGACTAGCCAACACAGATACGCAGTATTTT. Full variable domain (outside the CDR3, taken from reference TRBV9 and TRBJ2-3): DSGVTQTPKHLITATGQRVTLRCSPRSGDLSVYWYQQSLDQGLQFLIQYYNGEERAKGNILERFSAQQFPDLHSELNLSSLELGDSALYFCASSVRGLANTDTQYFGPGTRLTVL.

The genes are TRBV9 and TRBJ2-3, with D hard to call. The germline V gene has CDR1 SGDLS and CDR2 YYNGEE. Trimming stripped 6 bases from V and 0 bases from J, with 14 bases between. The CDR3 spans 15 residues. CDR3 DNA sequence: TGTGCCAGCACTTCGCTGGTAACTAGCACAGATACGCAGTATTTT. This translates into CASTSLVTSTDTQYF. The variable domain in full, with the rest retrieved from reference TRBV9 and TRBJ2-3, is DSGVTQTPKHLITATGQRVTLRCSPRSGDLSVYWYQQSLDQGLQFLIQYYNGEERAKGNILERFSAQQFPDLHSELNLSSLELGDSALYFCASTSLVTSTDTQYFGPGTRLTVL.

CDR3 nucleotides: TGTGCCAGCAGTTTGAGGAAAACCGGCCACGAGCAGTACTTC. Translating gives CASSLRKTGHEQYF. The V gene is TRBV27, the J gene TRBJ2-5; unclear D gene. The better agreement between TRBJ2-7 and the DNA end casts doubt on the J call. This CDR3 comprises 14 residues. In germline, CDR1 is MNHEY, CDR2 SMNVEV (reference sequence).

This sequence joins TRBV28 and TRBJ1-5; D may be TRBD1 (5 bases). The germline V gene has CDR1 MDHEN and CDR2 SYDVKM. The CDR3 contains 13 residues. V lost 8 bases to trimming and J lost 5 bases, with 13 bases between them. CDR3 protein: CASYGGTHQPQHF. The CDR3 bases are TGTGCCAGCTATGGAGGGACCCATCAGCCCCAGCATTTT.

The V gene is TRBV27, the J gene TRBJ2-7, with a weak D call TRBD1 (6 bases). This CDR3 has 14 residues. V was cut by 9 bases and J by 2 bases, with 17 bases left in between. CDR1 MNHEY and CDR2 SMNVEV come from the germline V gene (reference sequence). CDR3 protein: CASLQGTPPYEQYF. The CDR3 nucleotides are TGTGCCAGTTTGCAGGGGACACCTCCCTACGAGCAGTACTTC.

This clone was picked up a small number of times. The rearrangement links TRBV10-3 to TRBJ2-7; D is perhaps TRBD2 (7 bases). V shed 6 bases and J shed 4 bases, with 19 bases lying between them. Germline loops: CDR1 ENHRY, CDR2 SYGVKD. The CDR3 covers 15 residues. CDR3 nucleotide sequence: TGTGCCATCAGGGGAGGGGCAGGGGCTCGTTACGAGCAGTACTTC. This gives the protein CAIRGGAGARYEQYF.

The chain joins TRBV7-2 to TRBJ2-7, with D possibly being TRBD1 (5 bases). Germline assignment: CDR1 SGHTA and CDR2 FQGNSA. This CDR3 spans 15 amino acids. With 5 bases removed from V and 0 bases from J, the gap between germline ends came to 14 bases. The DNA for the CDR3 is TGTGCCAGCAGCCTATATGGGGCCCCCTCCTACGAGCAGTACTTC. This sequence encodes CASSLYGAPSYEQYF.

The chain uses TRBV7-9 and TRBJ2-1; D is tentatively TRBD1 or TRBD2 (5 bases each). CDR1 and CDR2 (germline): SEHNR, FQNEAQ (reference sequence). This CDR3 has 11 residues. With 5 bases removed from V and 15 bases from J, the gap between germline ends came to 14 bases. This chain's CDR3 is CASSLGTRWFF. The CDR3 region has the DNA TGTGCCAGCAGCCTCGGGACCCGCTGGTTCTTC.

The rearrangement uses TRBV29-1 and TRBJ2-3, with unresolved D. This CDR3 spans 13 amino acids. Germline CDR1 and CDR2: SQVTM and ANQGSEA. V was clipped by 8 bases and J by 2 bases, with 14 bases between them. The CDR3 DNA reads TGCAGCTACCCTAGTCAGAACACAGATACGCAGTATTTT. It codes for CSYPSQNTDTQYF.

This chain connects TRBV5-1 to TRBJ1-2, with TRBD1 as a possible D gene (6 bases). Germline CDR1 reads SGHRS; CDR2 reads YFSETQ. The CDR3 has 13 amino acids. V lost 4 bases and J lost 8, with 15 bases in between. In DNA form, the CDR3 reads TGCGCCAGCAGCCTCGGGACAAAGAACGGCTACACCTTC. Its translation: CASSLGTKNGYTF.